This T cell receptor beta chain stems from a study of blood T cell repertoires in COVID-19. Study context: The study drew acute and convalescent COVID-19 samples from the United States, Italy and Spain. PBMCs, B-cell-depleted T cells, or T cells provided the cDNA or gDNA that made up the material.

V gave up 1 base and J gave up 1 base; unmatched junction bases: 7. The CDR3 is 17 residues long. Germline-derived CDR1 and CDR2 are LGHNA and YNFKEQ. Under the authors' procedure: Reference gene primer amplification gave nucleated cell count estimates. Clones were sequenced by immunoSEQ multiplex PCR, and TCRdb holds only the in-frame ones, with some missing. The DNA was the basis for D and trimming; V, J and clone size are from that table. The sample lists about 210,000 clones; around 83% were seen once. Sequencing input: peripheral blood. The sequence came from a man aged 45 to 65 with active or convalescent COVID-19. The genes are TRBV4-2 and TRBJ2-3, with 8 bases fitting TRBD2. Here the CDR3 reads CASSQVRAGGGTDTQYF. CDR3 nucleotide sequence: TGTGCCAGCAGCCAAGTAAGGGCGGGAGGAGGCACAGATACGCAGTATTTT.